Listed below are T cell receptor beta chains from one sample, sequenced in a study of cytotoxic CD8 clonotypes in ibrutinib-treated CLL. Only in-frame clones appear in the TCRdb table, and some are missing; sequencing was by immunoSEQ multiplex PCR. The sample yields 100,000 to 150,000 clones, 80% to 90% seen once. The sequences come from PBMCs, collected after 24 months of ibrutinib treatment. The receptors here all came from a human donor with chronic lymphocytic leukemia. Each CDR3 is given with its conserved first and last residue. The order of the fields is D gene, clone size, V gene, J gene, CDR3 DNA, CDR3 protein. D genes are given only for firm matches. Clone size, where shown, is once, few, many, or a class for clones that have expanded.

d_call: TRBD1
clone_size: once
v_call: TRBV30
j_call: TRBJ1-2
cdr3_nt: TGTGCCTGGAGCGACGTCCCGGGACAGGGCCTGGGGAGAGGCTACACCTTC
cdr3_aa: CAWSDVPGQGLGRGYTF

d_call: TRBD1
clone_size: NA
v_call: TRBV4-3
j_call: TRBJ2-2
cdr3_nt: TGCGCCAGCAGCCAAGGCTCCGGGACAGGGCCCACCGGGGAGCTGTTTTTT
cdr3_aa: CASSQGSGTGPTGELFF

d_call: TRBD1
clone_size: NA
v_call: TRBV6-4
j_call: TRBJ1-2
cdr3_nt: TGTGCCAGCAGCCTCGAACAGGGGTCCTATGGCTACACCTTC
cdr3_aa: CASSLEQGSYGYTF

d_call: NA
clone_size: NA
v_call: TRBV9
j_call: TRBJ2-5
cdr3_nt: TGTGCCAGCAGCGTCCACATGGAGGGAAAAGAGACCCAGTACTTC
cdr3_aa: CASSVHMEGKETQYF

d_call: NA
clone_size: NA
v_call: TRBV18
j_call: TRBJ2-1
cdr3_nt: TGTGCCAGCTCTCCGGATCCGTCCTACAATGAGCAGTTCTTC
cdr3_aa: CASSPDPSYNEQFF

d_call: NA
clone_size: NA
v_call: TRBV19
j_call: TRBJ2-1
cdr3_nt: TGTGCCAGTAGTATACTCGGGAGTACATTCAATGAGCAGTTCTTC
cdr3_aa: CASSILGSTFNEQFF

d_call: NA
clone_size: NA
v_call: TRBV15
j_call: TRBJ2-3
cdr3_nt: TGTGCCACCAGCAGAGATTACAGCACAGATACGCAGTATTTT
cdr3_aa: CATSRDYSTDTQYF

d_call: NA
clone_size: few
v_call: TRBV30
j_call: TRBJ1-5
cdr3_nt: TGTGCCTGGAGCGCCACAAGAGGCCAGCCCCAGCATTTT
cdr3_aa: CAWSATRGQPQHF

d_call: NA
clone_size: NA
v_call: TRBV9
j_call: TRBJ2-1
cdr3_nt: TGTGCCAGCAGCGTATTCCAGGGGTCCTACAATGAGCAGTTCTTC
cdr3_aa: CASSVFQGSYNEQFF

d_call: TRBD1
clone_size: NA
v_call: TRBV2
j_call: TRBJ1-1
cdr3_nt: TGTGCCAGCAGTCGCGGCCAGGGGGGGAGTCTCGCTGAAGCTTTCTTT
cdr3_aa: CASSRGQGGSLAEAFF

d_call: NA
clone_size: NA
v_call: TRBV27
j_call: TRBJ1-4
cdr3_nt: TGTGCCAGCACACTCTACCGGGGTAATGAAAAACTGTTTTTT
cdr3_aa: CASTLYRGNEKLFF

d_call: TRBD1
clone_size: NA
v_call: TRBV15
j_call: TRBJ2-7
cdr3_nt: TGTGCCACCAGCGCCGACAGGGGCGCCTACGAGCAGTACTTC
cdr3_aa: CATSADRGAYEQYF

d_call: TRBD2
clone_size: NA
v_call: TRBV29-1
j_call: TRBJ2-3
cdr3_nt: TGCAGCGTTGACCCTAGCGGGAGCGGTGATACGCAGTATTTT
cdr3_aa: CSVDPSGSGDTQYF

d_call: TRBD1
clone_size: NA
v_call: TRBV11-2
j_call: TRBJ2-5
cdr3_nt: TGTGCCAGCAGCTCCTCTCCTTGGGACAGGGGGCTGGAGACCCAGTACTTC
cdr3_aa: CASSSSPWDRGLETQYF

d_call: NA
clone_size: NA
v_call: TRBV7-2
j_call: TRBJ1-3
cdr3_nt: TGTGCCAGCAGCTTCACCGGGACGTTGAGGAACACCATATATTTT
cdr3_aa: CASSFTGTLRNTIYF

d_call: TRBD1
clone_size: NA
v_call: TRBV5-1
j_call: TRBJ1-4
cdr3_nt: TGCGCCAGCAGCTTGGGGTCGAGGGGGCGAGGTAATGAAAAACTGTTTTTT
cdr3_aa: CASSLGSRGRGNEKLFF

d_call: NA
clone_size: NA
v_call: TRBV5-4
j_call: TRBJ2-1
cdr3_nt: TGTGCCAGCAGCTTGTTTGGTAGCGGAATGAGCTCCTACAATGAGCAGTTCTTC
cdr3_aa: CASSLFGSGMSSYNEQFF

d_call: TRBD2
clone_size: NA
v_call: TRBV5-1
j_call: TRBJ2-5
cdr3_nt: TGCGCCAGGAGGCCCCTTAGCGGGAGGGCCTTGCAAAAGACCCAGTACTTC
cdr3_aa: CARRPLSGRALQKTQYF

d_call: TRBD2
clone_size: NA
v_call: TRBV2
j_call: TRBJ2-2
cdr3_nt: TGTGCCAGCGAGACTAGCGGGAGTGGGCTTACCGGGGAGCTGTTTTTT
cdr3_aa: CASETSGSGLTGELFF

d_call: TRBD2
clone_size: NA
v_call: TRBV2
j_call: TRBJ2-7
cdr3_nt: TGTGCCAGCAGTGAAGCGGAGGGACTAGCGGGAGTGGTCTCCTACGAGCAGTACTTC
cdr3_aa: CASSEAEGLAGVVSYEQYF

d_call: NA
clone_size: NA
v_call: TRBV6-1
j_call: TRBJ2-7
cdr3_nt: TGTGCCAGCAGCCCCAATAGGGGCTACGAGCAGTACTTC
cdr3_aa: CASSPNRGYEQYF

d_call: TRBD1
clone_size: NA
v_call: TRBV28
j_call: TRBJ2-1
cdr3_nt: TGTGCCAGCAGCTCGGGACAGGGGGTTGGAACTAGGGTAGGCAATGAGCAGTTCTTC
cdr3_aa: CASSSGQGVGTRVGNEQFF

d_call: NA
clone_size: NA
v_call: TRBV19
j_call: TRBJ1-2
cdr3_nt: TGTGCCAGTAGTATTGTCAGGCTGGGCTCTGGCTACACCTTC
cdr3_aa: CASSIVRLGSGYTF

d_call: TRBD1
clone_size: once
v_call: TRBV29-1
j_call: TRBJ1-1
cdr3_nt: TGCAGCGTTGTGAGTATTTCGGACAGGGTTGCTTTCTTT
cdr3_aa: CSVVSISDRVAFF

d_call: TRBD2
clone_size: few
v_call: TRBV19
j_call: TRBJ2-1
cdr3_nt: TGTGCCAGTAGTATTTCGACTAGCGGCTACAATGAGCAGTTCTTC
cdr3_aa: CASSISTSGYNEQFF

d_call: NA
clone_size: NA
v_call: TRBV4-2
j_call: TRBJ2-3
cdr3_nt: TGTGCCAGCAGCCCTACTTTTCGGGCGCCGAGGGGCACAGATACGCAGTATTTT
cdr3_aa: CASSPTFRAPRGTDTQYF

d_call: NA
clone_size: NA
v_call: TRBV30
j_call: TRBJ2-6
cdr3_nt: TGTGCCTGGAGTCCCCAGCGGGCCAACGTCCTGACTTTC
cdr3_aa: CAWSPQRANVLTF

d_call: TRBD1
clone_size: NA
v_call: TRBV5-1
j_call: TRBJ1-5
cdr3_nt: TGCGCCAGCAGCAAGGGGTGGGGACAGGGGGCAGATCAGCCCCAGCATTTT
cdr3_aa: CASSKGWGQGADQPQHF

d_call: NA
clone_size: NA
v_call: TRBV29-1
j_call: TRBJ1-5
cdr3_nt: TGCAGCGGGGGGCTGCGCCCCCCGAACTATAGCAATCAGCCCCAGCATTTT
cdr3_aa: CSGGLRPPNYSNQPQHF

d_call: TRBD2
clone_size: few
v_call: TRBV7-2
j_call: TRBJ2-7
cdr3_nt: TGTGCCAGCAGTTCTCTAGCGGGGGGCCCCTACGAGCAGTACTTC
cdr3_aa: CASSSLAGGPYEQYF

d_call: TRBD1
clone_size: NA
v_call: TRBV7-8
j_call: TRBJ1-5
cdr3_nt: TGTGCCAGCAGCACGGACAGGCAGCAGATTCAGCCCCAGCATTTT
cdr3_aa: CASSTDRQQIQPQHF

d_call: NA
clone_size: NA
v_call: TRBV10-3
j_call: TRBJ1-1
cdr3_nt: TGTGCCATCAGTGTTGACAGGAAGAACACTGAAGCTTTCTTT
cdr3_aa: CAISVDRKNTEAFF

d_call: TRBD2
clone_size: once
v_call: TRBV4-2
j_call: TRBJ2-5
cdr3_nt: TGTGCCAGCAGCCAGATTGGGCTAGCGGGAGAGGCCCAGTACTTC
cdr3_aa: CASSQIGLAGEAQYF

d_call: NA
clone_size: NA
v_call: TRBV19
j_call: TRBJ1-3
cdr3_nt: TGTGCCAGTATCAGGGATCCTGGAAACACCATATATTTT
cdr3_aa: CASIRDPGNTIYF

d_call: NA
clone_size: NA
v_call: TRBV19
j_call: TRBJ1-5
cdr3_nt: TGTGCCAGTAGTATTGGGGCCGATCAGCCCCAGCATTTT
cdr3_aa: CASSIGADQPQHF

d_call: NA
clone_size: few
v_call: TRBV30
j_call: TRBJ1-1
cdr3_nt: TGTGCCTGGAGGACGCGACAGACTAACACTGAAGCTTTCTTT
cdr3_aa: CAWRTRQTNTEAFF

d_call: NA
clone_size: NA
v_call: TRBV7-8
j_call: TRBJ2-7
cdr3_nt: TGTGCCAGCAGCGCCTGGAGGGGAAGGCACTACGAGCAGTACTTC
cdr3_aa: CASSAWRGRHYEQYF

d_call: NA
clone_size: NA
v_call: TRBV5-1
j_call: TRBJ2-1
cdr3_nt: TGCGCCAGCAGCTTGGGCAATGAGCAGTTCTTC
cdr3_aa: CASSLGNEQFF

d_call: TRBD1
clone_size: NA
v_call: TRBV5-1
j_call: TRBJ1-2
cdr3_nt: TGCGCCAGCAGTCCCAGGACAGGGGATGGCTACACCTTC
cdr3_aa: CASSPRTGDGYTF

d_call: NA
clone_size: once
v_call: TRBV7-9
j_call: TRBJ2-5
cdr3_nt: TGTGCCAGCAGCACTGCGATAAGGTTACAAGAGACCCAGTACTTC
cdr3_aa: CASSTAIRLQETQYF

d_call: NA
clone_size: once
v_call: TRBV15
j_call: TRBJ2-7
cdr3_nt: TGTGCCACCAGCAGAGATCGGCAGACCGAGCAGTACTTC
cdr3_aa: CATSRDRQTEQYF

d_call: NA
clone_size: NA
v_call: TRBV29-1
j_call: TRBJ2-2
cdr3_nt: TGCAGCGTGGACTGGGGGACCGGGGAGCTGTTTTTT
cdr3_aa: CSVDWGTGELFF

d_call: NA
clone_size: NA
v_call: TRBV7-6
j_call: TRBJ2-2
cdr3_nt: TGTGCCAGCAGCACCAGCCCCGGGGGGCCGGGGGAGCTGTTTTTT
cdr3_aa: CASSTSPGGPGELFF

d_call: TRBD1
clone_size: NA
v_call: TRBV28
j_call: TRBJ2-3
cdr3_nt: TGTGCCATCTTGGACAGGAACACAGATACGCAGTATTTT
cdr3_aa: CAILDRNTDTQYF

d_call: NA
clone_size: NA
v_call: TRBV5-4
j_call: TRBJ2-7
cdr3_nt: TGTGCCAGCAGCTTGGCCAGGGCTGAGCAGTACTTC
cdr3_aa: CASSLARAEQYF

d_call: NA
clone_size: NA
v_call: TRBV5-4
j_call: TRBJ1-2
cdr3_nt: TGTGCCAGCAGCTTGGAAGGGTCTGATGGCTACACCTTC
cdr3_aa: CASSLEGSDGYTF

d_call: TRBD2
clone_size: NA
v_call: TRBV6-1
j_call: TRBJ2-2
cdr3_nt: TGTGCCAGCTACAGCGGGGCGACCGGGGAGCTGTTTTTT
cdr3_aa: CASYSGATGELFF

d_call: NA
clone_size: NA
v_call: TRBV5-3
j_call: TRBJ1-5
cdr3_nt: TGTGCCAGAAGTATTACACCCATGGGCAATCAGCCCCAGCATTTT
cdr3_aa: CARSITPMGNQPQHF

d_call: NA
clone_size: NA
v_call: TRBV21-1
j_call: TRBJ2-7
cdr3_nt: TGTGCCAGCAGCGACCCCGGGACTAGGTACTACGAGCAGTACTTC
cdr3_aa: CASSDPGTRYYEQYF

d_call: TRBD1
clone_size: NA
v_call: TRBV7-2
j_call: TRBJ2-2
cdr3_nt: TGTGCCAGCAGCTCGTGGGCAGGGGGCCCCGGGGAGCTGTTTTTT
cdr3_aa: CASSSWAGGPGELFF

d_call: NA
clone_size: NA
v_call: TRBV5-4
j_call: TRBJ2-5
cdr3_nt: TGTGCCAGCAGCTTGCGGGGTACCTACCAAGAGACCCAGTACTTC
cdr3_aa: CASSLRGTYQETQYF

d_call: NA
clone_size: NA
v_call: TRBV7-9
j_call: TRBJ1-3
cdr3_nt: TGTGCCAGCAGCTTAACAAACACCATATATTTT
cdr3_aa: CASSLTNTIYF

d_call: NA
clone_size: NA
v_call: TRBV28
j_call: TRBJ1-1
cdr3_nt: TGTGCCAGCAGTTTGTTTCCTGAAGCTTTCTTT
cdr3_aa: CASSLFPEAFF

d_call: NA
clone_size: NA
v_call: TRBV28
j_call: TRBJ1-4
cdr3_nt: TGTGCCAGCAGTTTAGGGTCCCTAGGTGACGAAAAACTGTTTTTT
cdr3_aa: CASSLGSLGDEKLFF